A selection of T cell receptor beta chains follows, all from one sample in a study of blood T cell repertoires in COVID-19. Repertoires were generated with immunoSEQ multiplex PCR, while TCRdb's copy carries only in-frame clones and drops some. Here the sample spans under 450,000 clones, around four fifths being singletons. The sample was PBMCs or T cells enriched from blood (not recorded which). These receptors all come from a woman between 50 and 59 years old who had recovered from COVID-19. Each CDR3 is given with its conserved first and last residue. The D gene is left open where the match is weak. The size entry is marked missing in some rows and otherwise reads once, few, many or a size class.

DNA | CDR3 | V | size | D | J
TGCAGTGCTGAAGGGGCTGGCTACACCTTC | CSAEGAGYTF | TRBV20-1 | . | . | TRBJ1-2
TGCGCCAGCATGTCGGGGTGGAACACTGAAGCTTTCTTT | CASMSGWNTEAFF | TRBV5-1 | . | . | TRBJ1-1
TGTGCCAGCAGTGAGGATCGTTGGAAGGAGTTGAACACTGAAGCTTTCTTT | CASSEDRWKELNTEAFF | TRBV2 | once | . | TRBJ1-1
TGCGCCAGCAGCCAAGAGAGTGAAAAACTGTTTTTT | CASSQESEKLFF | TRBV4-1 | . | . | TRBJ1-4
TGTGCCAGCAGCTTCAGGACAGGGGGCGATTCCGGTGGCTACACCTTC | CASSFRTGGDSGGYTF | TRBV7-9 | . | TRBD1 | TRBJ1-2
TGTGCCACAACAGGACAACCGAACACTGAAGCTTTCTTT | CATTGQPNTEAFF | TRBV10-3 | . | . | TRBJ1-1
TGTGCCCAACCGTACAATTGGGCGCCGGGGGTCACTGAAGCTTTCTTT | CAQPYNWAPGVTEAFF | TRBV2 | few | . | TRBJ1-1
TGCGCCAGCAGCCCCCGTGGGAGTAGCGGGGCTCCTAGCACAGATACGCAGTATTTT | CASSPRGSSGAPSTDTQYF | TRBV4-1 | . | TRBD2 | TRBJ2-3
TGTGCCAGCAGCCTAAGCTACAGGGTGAGGCAGCCCCAGCATTTT | CASSLSYRVRQPQHF | TRBV4-2 | . | . | TRBJ1-5
TGTGCCAGCAGCTTACAGGGTCGCTATGGCTACACCTTC | CASSLQGRYGYTF | TRBV5-4 | . | . | TRBJ1-2
TGTGCCAGCAGTCGGGACACTATCTATGGCTACACCTTC | CASSRDTIYGYTF | TRBV12-3/TRBV12-4 | . | . | TRBJ1-2
TGTGCCAGCAGTGAAGATCGGGGGATAATCTATGGCTACACCTTC | CASSEDRGIIYGYTF | TRBV6-1 | few | . | TRBJ1-2
TGTGCCAGCAGTAGCCAGTTGGGCACTGAAGCTTTCTTT | CASSSQLGTEAFF | TRBV7-8 | . | . | TRBJ1-1
TGTGCCAGCACCCCAGGCCGGGAGAACACTGAAGCTTTCTTT | CASTPGRENTEAFF | TRBV6-5 | . | . | TRBJ1-1
TGCGCCAGCAGCTTGAGGGGGGGTCTCACAGATACGCAGTATTTT | CASSLRGGLTDTQYF | TRBV5-1 | . | . | TRBJ2-3
TGTGCCAGCAGTGAAGCGTCGGTTTCAACCGGTCCTTTCTATGGCTACACCTTC | CASSEASVSTGPFYGYTF | TRBV6-1 | . | . | TRBJ1-2
TGTGCCAGCAGCCAAGCCTCCTCTGGAAACACCATATATTTT | CASSQASSGNTIYF | TRBV14 | . | . | TRBJ1-3
TGCGCCAGCAGCTTGGCCGAAACTAGCGGGGGTGCCGAGACCCAGTACTTC | CASSLAETSGGAETQYF | TRBV5-1 | . | TRBD2 | TRBJ2-5
TGCGCCAGCAGCCAGATAACAGGGGAGCCCAATGAAAAACTGTTTTTT | CASSQITGEPNEKLFF | TRBV4-3 | . | TRBD1 | TRBJ1-4
TGTGCCAGCTTACCGACAGGGCGTGATTCACCCCTCCACTTT | CASLPTGRDSPLHF | TRBV6-6 | . | TRBD1 | TRBJ1-6
TGTGCCAGTAGTATTGTTGGGCGCACTGAAGCTTTCTTT | CASSIVGRTEAFF | TRBV19 | . | . | TRBJ1-1
TGTGCCAGCAGCTTAGCCTTGACAGTGAACACTGAAGCTTTCTTT | CASSLALTVNTEAFF | TRBV11-1 | . | . | TRBJ1-1
TGCAGCGTGAACAGGGGACAGGGCGTGTCCTACGAGCAGTACTTC | CSVNRGQGVSYEQYF | TRBV29-1 | . | TRBD1 | TRBJ2-7
TGCAGTGCGAGGGCGGATGGCTACACCTTC | CSARADGYTF | TRBV20-1 | few | . | TRBJ1-2
TGTGCCAGCAGCTTATCAGGGCCCGGGGAGCTGTTTTTT | CASSLSGPGELFF | TRBV3-1/TRBV3-2 | . | . | TRBJ2-2
TGCGCCAGCAGATCGGGACTCGAGAACACTGAAGCTTTCTTT | CASRSGLENTEAFF | TRBV5-1 | once | . | TRBJ1-1
TGTGCCAGCAGCCAGAAGATCAGGGGATCTGGAAACACCATATATTTT | CASSQKIRGSGNTIYF | TRBV13 | . | . | TRBJ1-3
TGTGCCAGCAGCCCACAGGTTAACTATGGCTACACCTTC | CASSPQVNYGYTF | TRBV14 | few | . | TRBJ1-2
TGTGCCAGCTCACCAGGGGGCGGCACAGATACGCAGTATTTT | CASSPGGGTDTQYF | TRBV18 | many | . | TRBJ2-3
TGTGCCGGTAGCGGGAGAACCTACAATGAGCAGTTCTTC | CAGSGRTYNEQFF | TRBV30 | . | TRBD2 | TRBJ2-1
TGTGCCAGCAGTTTAACTGGGAGGGCCCGCAATGAGCAGTTCTTC | CASSLTGRARNEQFF | TRBV27 | . | TRBD2 | TRBJ2-1
TGCGCCAGCAGCAGGTCGGGGACAGGGAACACCGGGGAGCTGTTTTTT | CASSRSGTGNTGELFF | TRBV5-1 | . | TRBD1 | TRBJ2-2
TGTGCCAGCAGTTACATGGACAGTAATTCACCCCTCCACTTT | CASSYMDSNSPLHF | TRBV6-5 | . | . | TRBJ1-6
TGCGCCAGCAGCCAGCTCACAGGGGGTGCGAACACCGGGGAGCTGTTTTTT | CASSQLTGGANTGELFF | TRBV4-3 | . | TRBD1 | TRBJ2-2
TGCAGCGTTGAAGAGGGAGTGAACACTGAAGCTTTCTTT | CSVEEGVNTEAFF | TRBV29-1 | . | . | TRBJ1-1
TGTGCCAGCAGCGTAACTAGCACAGATACGCAGTATTTT | CASSVTSTDTQYF | TRBV7-9 | . | . | TRBJ2-3
TGTGCCAGCAGCCAACAGGGGGATGGCTACACCTTC | CASSQQGDGYTF | TRBV11-3 | . | TRBD1 | TRBJ1-2
TGTGCCAGCAGCTTCGAGGGTACCTTTGAAAAACTGTTTTTT | CASSFEGTFEKLFF | TRBV7-9 | . | . | TRBJ1-4
TGTGCCAGCAGCTCCCCTATCCCACTTCACCCCCCGATCTTC | CASSSPIPLHPPIF | TRBV5-4 | few | . | TRBJ2-1
TGCGCCAGCAGCTTAGGGGACAGACATCAGCCCCAGCATTTT | CASSLGDRHQPQHF | TRBV5-1 | . | TRBD1 | TRBJ1-5
TGCGCCAGCAGCTTGGAGGCGGATGGCTACACCTTC | CASSLEADGYTF | TRBV5-1 | once | . | TRBJ1-2